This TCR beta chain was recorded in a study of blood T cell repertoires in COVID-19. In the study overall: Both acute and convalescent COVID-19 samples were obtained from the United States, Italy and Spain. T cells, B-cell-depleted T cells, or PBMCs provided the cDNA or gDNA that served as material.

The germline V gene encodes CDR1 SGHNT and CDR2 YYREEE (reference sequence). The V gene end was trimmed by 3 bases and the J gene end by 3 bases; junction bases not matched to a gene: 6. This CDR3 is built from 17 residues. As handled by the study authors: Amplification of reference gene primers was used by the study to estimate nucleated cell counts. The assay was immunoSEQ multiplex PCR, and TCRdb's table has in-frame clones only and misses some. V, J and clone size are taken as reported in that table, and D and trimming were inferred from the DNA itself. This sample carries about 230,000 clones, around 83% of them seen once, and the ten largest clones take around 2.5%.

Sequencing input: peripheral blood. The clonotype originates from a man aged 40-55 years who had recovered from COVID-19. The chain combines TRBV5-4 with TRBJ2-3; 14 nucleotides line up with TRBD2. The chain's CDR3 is CASSSGTSGSWTDTQYF. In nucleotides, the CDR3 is TGTGCCAGCAGCTCCGGGACTAGCGGGAGTTGGACAGATACGCAGTATTTT.